This T cell receptor beta chain was retrieved from a study of shared clonotypes between healthy human individuals. The authors distributed each subset's genomic DNA evenly over several immunoSEQ plates. Data came from immunoSEQ multiplex PCR; TCRdb stores just in-frame clones and leaves some out. The data show roughly 650,000 clones, approximately 96% seen once. With 6 bases removed from V and 4 bases from J, the gap between germline ends came to 15 bases. Germline CDR1 MDHEN, CDR2 SYDVKM. The CDR3 totals 14 residues. Naive CD8 cells lacked CD45RO and underwent positive selection for CCR7, leaving out terminally differentiated effector memory CD45RA+ cells.

The sequence came from a woman younger than 45 in good health. V usage is TRBV28 and J usage is TRBJ1-2, with D hard to call. Sequenced input: naive CD8+ T cells sorted from blood. CDR3 region: CASRDGLSPYGYTF. The CDR3 DNA sequence: TGTGCCAGCAGGGACGGACTATCCCCCTATGGCTACACCTTC.